The 28 T cell receptor beta chains listed next were all sequenced from one sample in a study of T cells after yellow fever vaccination (dated by TCRdb to about 2019). The library was made by 5' RACE. The sample was run on an Illumina NovaSeq 6000. The public reads were run again by TCRdb, first through fastp at Q25 and then through MiXCR, and only productive beta chains were kept. Merged by CDR3 protein, the rows form single entries marked with the most common genes and DNA. The sample table contains about 130,000 distinct CDR3 sequences; only one count was recorded for 8.9% of them. The ten most abundant clones make up approximately 39% of the sample. The treatment or condition label here, explained by the study, means: live attenuated yellow fever vaccine strain. Sequenced material: CD8+ T cells sorted from PBMCs, taken on the day of the yellow fever booster vaccination. These receptors all stem from a man in his late teens or twenties who received the YFV17D yellow fever vaccine.

The J gene is TRBJ1-6, the V gene TRBV6-5, with a weak D call TRBD1 (6 bases). Germline V gene data show CDR1 as MNHEY and CDR2 as SVGAGI. The CDR3 covers 18 residues. V was trimmed by 5 bases and J by 0 bases, leaving 17 bases between them. The CDR3 sequence: CASSTGTLGTSYNSPLHF. The DNA for the CDR3 is TGTGCCAGCAGTACAGGGACATTGGGGACCTCCTATAATTCACCCCTCCACTTT.

The chain carries TRBV9 and TRBJ1-4; D is possibly TRBD1 (5 bases). V lost 0 bases and J lost 5, with 11 bases in between. In germline, CDR1 is SGDLS, CDR2 YYNGEE. CDR3 length: 15 amino acids. The CDR3 reads CASSVVGLTNEKLFF. For the CDR3, the DNA is TGTGCCAGCAGCGTAGTGGGGCTCACGAATGAAAAACTGTTTTTT. The entire variable domain, with the rest obtained from reference TRBV9 and TRBJ1-4, is as follows: DSGVTQTPKHLITATGQRVTLRCSPRSGDLSVYWYQQSLDQGLQFLIQYYNGEERAKGNILERFSAQQFPDLHSELNLSSLELGDSALYFCASSVVGLTNEKLFFGSGTQLSVL.

In this sample, this clonotype is medium-sized. J is TRBJ2-5 and V is TRBV4-2; 15 bases align to TRBD2. The length of the CDR3 is 16 residues. The trim removed 2 bases at V and 5 bases at J, leaving 3 bases unmatched. Germline assignment: CDR1 LGHNA and CDR2 YNFKEQ. The CDR3 sequence is CASSQTGTSGGETQYF. CDR3 bases: TGTGCCAGCAGCCAAACCGGGACTAGCGGGGGGGAGACCCAGTACTTC.

This chain joins TRBV6-5 and TRBJ1-1, with 9 bases identical to TRBD1. This CDR3 is built from 14 residues. Unmatched junction bases numbered 1, after V lost 1 base and J lost 4 bases. Germline V CDR1 and CDR2: MNHEY, SVGAGI. CDR3 nucleotides: TGTGCCAGCAGTTACTTGACAGGGGGCACTGAAGCTTTCTTT. Protein sequence: CASSYLTGGTEAFF.

The V and J genes are TRBV29-1 and TRBJ1-1; D remains unclear. There are 12 residues in the CDR3. CDR1 is SQVTM and CDR2 is ANQGSEA in the germline V gene. V lost 4 bases and J lost 3, with 9 bases in between. The CDR3 sequence is CSVGPGDTEAFF. DNA for the CDR3: TGCAGCGTTGGCCCAGGTGACACTGAAGCTTTCTTT. The full variable domain, with the rest looked up from reference TRBV29-1 and TRBJ1-1, is SAVISQKPSRDICQRGTSLTIQCQVDSQVTMMFWYRQQPGQSLTLIATANQGSEATYESGFVIDKFPISRPNLTFSTLTVSNMSPEDSSIYLCSVGPGDTEAFFGQGTRLTVV.

This clonotype was picked up a small number of times. The chain uses TRBV28 and TRBJ2-7; 8 bases match TRBD1. The CDR3 is 14 amino acids. Trimming cost V 8 bases and J 1 base; bases outside gene matches: 7. Germline CDR1 is MDHEN and CDR2 is SYDVKM. DNA of the CDR3: TGTGCCAGCCGACGGACAGGGAGGTCCTACGAGCAGTACGTC. It yields the protein CASRRTGRSYEQYV.

The V gene is TRBV11-2, the J gene TRBJ2-2, with 7 nucleotides matching TRBD2. Trimming took 2 bases from V and 1 from J; bases not matched to a gene: 4. The germline gives CDR1 SGHAT, CDR2 FQNNGV. This CDR3 has 16 amino acids. The CDR3 spells CASSLLGRGNTGELFF. CDR3 sequence (DNA): TGTGCCAGCAGCTTATTGGGGAGGGGGAACACCGGGGAGCTGTTTTTT.

In its sample, this clonotype was seen a few times. The V call is TRBV7-9, the J call TRBJ1-6, with 9 bases fitting TRBD1. Germline-derived CDR1 and CDR2 are SEHNR and FQNEAQ (reference sequence). This CDR3 contains 14 residues. Trimming took 1 base from V and 8 from J; bases not matched to a gene: 0. The chain's CDR3 is CASSLDRGHSPLHF. CDR3 nucleotides: TGTGCCAGCAGCTTAGACAGGGGGCATTCACCCCTCCACTTT.

The V call is TRBV13, the J call TRBJ1-1; a weak D match, TRBD1 (6 bases). Germline CDR1 is PRHDT and CDR2 is FYEKMQ (reference sequence). V dropped 5 bases and J dropped 3 bases, with 16 bases sitting between them. This CDR3 contains 15 residues. CDR3 DNA: TGTGCCAGCAGCACGCGGACAGTCGGGGACACTGAAGCTTTCTTT. Its translation is CASSTRTVGDTEAFF.

The gene calls are TRBV19 and TRBJ2-7; a possible D gene is TRBD1 (5 bases). The CDR3 contains 15 residues. Looked up from germline, CDR1 is LNHDA and CDR2 is SQIVND (reference sequence). Trimming pared 5 bases from V and 5 bases from J, leaving 19 bases between. The CDR3 loop reads CASSPQGRALHEQYF. The DNA of the CDR3 is TGTGCCAGTAGTCCCCAGGGCAGGGCCCTACACGAGCAGTACTTC.

This clonotype showed up just a few times. J is TRBJ2-1 and V is TRBV7-6, with TRBD2 matching over 8 bases. CDR3 length: 16 residues. Germline V CDR1 and CDR2: SGHVS, FNYEAQ. After removal of 2 bases from V and 0 bases from J, the junction contained 3 bases not matched to a gene. DNA of the CDR3: TGTGCCAGCAGCTTAAGCGGGGGTCTCTCCTACAATGAGCAGTTCTTC. It yields the protein CASSLSGGLSYNEQFF.

This clonotype was seen a few times. The genes are TRBV20-1 and TRBJ2-5, with 8 bases aligning to TRBD1. Germline-derived CDR1 and CDR2 are DFQATT and SNEGSKA (reference sequence). With 0 bases clipped from V and 5 bases from J, the junction kept 8 bases outside the gene matches. CDR3 length equals 15 residues. CDR3 in amino acids: CSARDPDRVYETQYF. The CDR3, as DNA: TGCAGTGCTAGAGATCCGGACAGGGTTTACGAGACCCAGTACTTC.

The table lists this clonotype with many counts. The chain combines TRBV12-3 or TRBV12-4 with TRBJ2-5; 10 bases agree with TRBD2. V was clipped by 3 bases and J by 2 bases; unmatched bases: 3. CDR3 length equals 15 residues. The CDR3 DNA reads TGTGCCAGCAGTTTCGCACTAGCGGGGCAAGAGACCCAGTACTTC. Its protein is CASSFALAGQETQYF.

The rearrangement joins TRBV4-2 to TRBJ1-1; D unresolved. Germline V CDR1 and CDR2: LGHNA, YNFKEQ. Between the trimmed V and J ends, which lost 2 bases and 5 bases, there was a span of 9 bases. The CDR3 extends over 13 amino acids. Here the CDR3 DNA reads TGTGCCAGCAGCCAATATGGTAGAACTGAAGCTTTCTTT. This gives the protein CASSQYGRTEAFF.

This clonotype was observed many times. The chain joins TRBV20-1 to TRBJ1-5, with D unresolved. CDR3 length: 14 residues. V lost 0 bases and J 3 bases, leaving 9 bases between the germline ends. Germline CDR1 is DFQATT and CDR2 is SNEGSKA (reference sequence). The CDR3 sequence: CSARDLAFNQPQHF. In DNA form, the CDR3 reads TGCAGTGCTAGAGATCTCGCGTTCAATCAGCCCCAGCATTTT.

This clonotype came up many times. The J gene is TRBJ2-7, the V gene TRBV4-1; TRBD2 aligns across 8 bases. This CDR3 is 15 amino acids long. Unmatched junction bases numbered 4, after V lost 0 bases and J lost 3 bases. Germline assignment: CDR1 MGHRA and CDR2 YSYEKL. This chain's CDR3 is CASSQEGGGSYEQYF. DNA for the CDR3: TGCGCCAGCAGCCAAGAAGGCGGGGGGAGCTACGAGCAGTACTTC.

This chain connects TRBV29-1 to TRBJ2-7, with D tentatively TRBD1 or TRBD2 (5 bases each). The CDR3 covers 12 residues. Germline CDR1 reads SQVTM; CDR2 reads ANQGSEA. Trimming cost V 5 bases and J 0 bases, with 8 bases left between them. CDR3 coding DNA: TGCAGCGTTACCGGGACCTCCTACGAGCAGTACTTC. Amino acids: CSVTGTSYEQYF.

This clonotype was seen only a few times. The chain employs TRBV10-3 and TRBJ2-1, with D maybe TRBD1 (6 bases). Between the trimmed V and J ends, which lost 7 bases and 10 bases, there was a span of 23 bases. Germline CDR1 and CDR2: ENHRY and SYGVKD. The CDR3 loop spans 15 amino acids. The CDR3 DNA follows: TGTGCCATCACCCCCGCAGAGACAGGTCGAGAGGAGCAGTTCTTC. Translation gives CAITPAETGREEQFF.

The chain recombines TRBV6-1 with TRBJ2-7; D unresolved. V lost 2 bases, J lost 1 base, and 6 bases lay in between. CDR1 MNHNS and CDR2 SASEGT come from the germline V gene. The CDR3 loop spans 13 amino acids. The CDR3 reads CASSELGSYEQYF. The CDR3 coding sequence is TGTGCCAGCAGTGAACTGGGTTCCTACGAGCAGTACTTC.

The rearrangement links TRBV6-5 to TRBJ1-1; D may be TRBD1 (6 bases). This CDR3 contains 13 residues. Germline CDR1 and CDR2: MNHEY and SVGAGI. V dropped 7 bases and J dropped 5 bases, with 14 bases sitting between them. CDR3 in amino acids: CASTRQDGTEAFF. CDR3 bases: TGTGCCAGCACCCGACAGGACGGGACTGAAGCTTTCTTT.

The sample holds a few counts of this clonotype. The rearrangement links TRBV27 to TRBJ2-7; tentatively, D is TRBD1 or TRBD2 (5 bases each). Germline V lookup: CDR1 MNHEY, CDR2 SMNVEV (reference sequence). Trimming stripped 5 bases from V and 4 bases from J, with 18 bases between. CDR3 length: 15 residues. The CDR3 loop reads CASSPRGRAEYEQYV. DNA of the CDR3: TGTGCCAGCAGTCCCCGGGGCAGGGCGGAGTACGAGCAGTACGTC.

This clonotype has a handful of counts. The J gene is TRBJ2-1, the V gene TRBV20-1; 13 positions match TRBD2. Germline assignment: CDR1 DFQATT and CDR2 SNEGSKA (reference sequence). The CDR3 loop spans 16 amino acids. J gave up 3 bases and V 0 bases, and 2 bases lay outside the gene matches. The DNA for the CDR3 is TGCAGTGCTAGAGAACTAGCGGGGGGGCGCTACAATGAGCAGTTCTTC. This translates into CSARELAGGRYNEQFF.

This clonotype came up a few times. The chain uses TRBV6-2 or TRBV6-3 and TRBJ2-7, with D perhaps TRBD1 or TRBD2 (5 bases each). The CDR3 is made up of 13 amino acids. V gave up 5 bases and J gave up 2 bases, with 10 bases separating them. In germline, CDR1 is MNHEY, CDR2 SVGEGT. This chain's CDR3 is CASSPGDPYEQYV. CDR3 nucleotide sequence: TGTGCCAGCAGTCCCGGGGACCCCTACGAGCAGTACGTC.

This clonotype was observed a handful of times. The chain joins TRBV4-3 to TRBJ1-6, with 7 nucleotides matching TRBD1. Germline-derived CDR1 and CDR2 are LGHNA and YSLEER. The CDR3 extends over 18 amino acids. Germline trimming cut 3 bases from V and 0 bases from J; bases unmatched to any gene: 8. CDR3: CASSHAGGQSSYNSPLHF. CDR3 coding DNA: TGCGCCAGCAGCCACGCAGGGGGGCAGAGCTCCTATAATTCACCCCTCCACTTT.

V and J are TRBV6-2 or TRBV6-3 and TRBJ1-1; D unresolved. Germline values: CDR1 MNHEY, CDR2 SVGEGT. The V and J ends lost 0 bases and 7 bases respectively, with 18 bases between them. CDR3 size: 16 residues. CDR3: CASSYSSKGRRDEAFF. As DNA, the CDR3 is TGTGCCAGCAGTTACTCGAGTAAAGGCAGGAGAGATGAAGCTTTCTTT.

This clonotype occurred a few times. The J gene is TRBJ2-1, the V gene TRBV5-1; TRBD2 matches 7 bases. Germline loops: CDR1 SGHRS, CDR2 YFSETQ. The length of the CDR3 is 16 residues. With V trimmed by 0 bases and J by 8 bases, 11 bases remained unmatched. CDR3 bases: TGCGCCAGCAGCTTGGGACTAGCAATTGTTCTCGATGAGCAGTTCTTC. It specifies CASSLGLAIVLDEQFF. Full variable domain (missing parts from reference TRBV5-1 and TRBJ2-1): KAGVTQTPRYLIKTRGQQVTLSCSPISGHRSVSWYQQTPGQGLQFLFEYFSETQRNKGNFPGRFSGRQFSNSRSEMNVSTLELGDSALYLCASSLGLAIVLDEQFFGPGTRLTVL.

The chain carries TRBV25-1 and TRBJ2-1; the D is unclear. The CDR3 consists of 15 residues. Per the germline V gene, CDR1 is MGHDK and CDR2 is SYGVNS. V lost 0 bases and J 4 bases, leaving 10 bases between the germline ends. The CDR3 coding sequence is TGTGCCAGCAGTGAATATGGAACCGCGTACAATGAGCAGTTCTTC. Translated, it gives CASSEYGTAYNEQFF.

The CDR3 coding sequence is TGTGCCAGCAGCGAGTCCCCGGGACCGAATTCACCCCTCCACTTT. It translates to CASSESPGPNSPLHF. The chain uses TRBV9 and TRBJ1-6, with D possibly matching TRBD1 (5 bases). V lost 3 bases and J lost 7, with 14 bases in between. The CDR3 consists of 15 residues. The germline V gene has CDR1 SGDLS and CDR2 YYNGEE.